This T cell receptor (beta chain) appears in the sequencing data of a study of neurological immune-mediated disorders. This clonotype was observed many times. The V end lost 4 bases, the J end lost 0 bases, and 10 bases lay between the germline ends. Germline V gene data show CDR1 as SGHRS and CDR2 as YFSETQ. This CDR3 is 14 amino acids long. The making of cDNA relied on 5'RACE with 10-nucleotide random UMIs. TCRdb re-called the 5' RACE reads with MiXCR, one entry per CDR3 protein. Of fewer than 60,000 distinct CDR3 sequences in the sample, roughly 13% were seen once. Time point in this sample: longitudinal time-point 2.

V and J are TRBV5-1 and TRBJ2-5, with D hard to call. The source material was PBMCs. The TCR comes from a male donor with HTLV-1-associated myelopathy (HAM/TSP). The CDR3 bases are TGCGCCAGCAGCCCCTCTGGGAACCAAGAGACCCAGTACTTC. Its translation: CASSPSGNQETQYF.